Ten or more counts support the clone carrying this T cell receptor beta chain. The target antigen is unknown. The sample originates from a study of T cells in Graves' hyperthyroidism and ophthalmopathy. Study outcomes and limitations: Most thyroid clonotypes with frequency above 0.001 were detected in blood.

V trimming: 7 bases; J trimming: 0 bases; junction bases outside the gene matches: 2. CDR3 size: 13 residues. Germline-derived CDR1 and CDR2 are GTSNPN and SVGIG (reference sequence). The study enrolled patients aged 18 to 65 with newly diagnosed hyperthyroidism of under 2 months' duration. Diagnosis rested on symptoms, serum thyroxine and TRAb, thyroid ultrasound, and orbital computed tomography. Source material for PBMCs was more than 7.5 ml fresh peripheral blood. TCR beta CDR3 regions were amplified from RNA transcripts. Carried out on the TCR CDR3, a first-round RT-PCR used the HTBI primer set. TCRdb redid the calling of the multiplex PCR reads with MiXCR, one entry per CDR3 protein. Here the sample spans 650,000 to 750,000 distinct CDR3 sequences, 14% being singletons.

The sequence derives from a young woman with Graves' hyperthyroidism. Sequencing was carried out using blood. This rearrangement joins TRBV30 to TRBJ2-3; TRBD2 agrees at 9 bases. This chain's CDR3 is CASTSGSTDTQYF. For the CDR3, the DNA is TGTGCCTCGACTAGCGGTAGCACAGATACGCAGTATTTT.